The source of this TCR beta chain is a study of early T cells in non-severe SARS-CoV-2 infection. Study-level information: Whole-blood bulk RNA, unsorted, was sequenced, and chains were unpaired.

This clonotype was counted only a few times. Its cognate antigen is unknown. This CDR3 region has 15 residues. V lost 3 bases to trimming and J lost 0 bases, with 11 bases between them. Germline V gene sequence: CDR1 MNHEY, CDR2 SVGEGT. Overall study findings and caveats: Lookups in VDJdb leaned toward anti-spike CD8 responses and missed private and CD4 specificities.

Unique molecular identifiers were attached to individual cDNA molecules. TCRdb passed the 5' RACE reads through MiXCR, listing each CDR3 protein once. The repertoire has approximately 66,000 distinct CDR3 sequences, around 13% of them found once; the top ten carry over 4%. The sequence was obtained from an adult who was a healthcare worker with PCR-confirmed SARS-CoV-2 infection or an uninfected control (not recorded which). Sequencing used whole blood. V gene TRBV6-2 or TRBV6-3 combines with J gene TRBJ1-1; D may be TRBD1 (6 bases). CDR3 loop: CASSYGTTMNTEAFF. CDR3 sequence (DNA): TGTGCCAGCAGTTATGGGACAACAATGAACACTGAAGCTTTCTTT.